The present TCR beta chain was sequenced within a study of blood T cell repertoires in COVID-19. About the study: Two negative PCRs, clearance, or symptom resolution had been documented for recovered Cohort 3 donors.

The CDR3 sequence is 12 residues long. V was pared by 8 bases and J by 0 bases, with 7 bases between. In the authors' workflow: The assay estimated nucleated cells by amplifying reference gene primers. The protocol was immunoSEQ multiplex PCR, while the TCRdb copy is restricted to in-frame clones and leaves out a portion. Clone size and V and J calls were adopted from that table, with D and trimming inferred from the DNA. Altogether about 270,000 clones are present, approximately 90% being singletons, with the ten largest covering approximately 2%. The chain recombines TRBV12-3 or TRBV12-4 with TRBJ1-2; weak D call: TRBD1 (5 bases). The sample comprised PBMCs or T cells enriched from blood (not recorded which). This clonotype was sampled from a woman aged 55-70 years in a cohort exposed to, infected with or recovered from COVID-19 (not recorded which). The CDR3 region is CASDRANYGYTF. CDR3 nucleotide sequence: TGTGCCAGCGACAGAGCTAACTATGGCTACACCTTC.